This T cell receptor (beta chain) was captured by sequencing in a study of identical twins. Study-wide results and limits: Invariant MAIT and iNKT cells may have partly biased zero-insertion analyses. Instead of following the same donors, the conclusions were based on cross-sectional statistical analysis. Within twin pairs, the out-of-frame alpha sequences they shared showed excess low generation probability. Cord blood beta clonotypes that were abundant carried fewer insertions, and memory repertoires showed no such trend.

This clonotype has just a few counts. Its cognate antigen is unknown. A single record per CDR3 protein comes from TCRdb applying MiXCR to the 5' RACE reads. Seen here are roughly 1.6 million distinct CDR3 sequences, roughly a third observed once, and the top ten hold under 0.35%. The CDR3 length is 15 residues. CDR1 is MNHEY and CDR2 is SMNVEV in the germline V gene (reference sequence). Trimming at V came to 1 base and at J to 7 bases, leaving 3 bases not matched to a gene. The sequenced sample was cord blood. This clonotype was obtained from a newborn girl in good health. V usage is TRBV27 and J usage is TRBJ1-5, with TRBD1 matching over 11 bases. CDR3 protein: CASSLYGQGAQPQHF. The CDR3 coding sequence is TGTGCCAGCAGTTTATATGGACAGGGGGCCCAGCCCCAGCATTTT.